This TCR beta chain emerged from a study of Ad26.COV2.S vaccination and SARS-CoV-2 variants. Treatment in this sample: 15 to 20 received Ad26.COV2.S at low or high dose, single or two shots; 5 received placebo; per-sample allocation not given. Following the first vaccine or placebo injection, samples were taken on day 63. An 18-55-year-old adult in Boston served as donor. This CDR3 is 13 amino acids long. Germline V gene sequence: CDR1 SQVTM, CDR2 ANQGSEA. V was cut by 4 bases and J by 1 base, with 10 bases left in between. The data were produced by immunoSEQ multiplex PCR, yet TCRdb's version contains in-frame clones alone and is incomplete. In the table there are 300,000 to 500,000 clones, about 88% of which are singletons.

V gene TRBV29-1 combines with J gene TRBJ1-1; D gene unclear. The sample consisted of peripheral blood, taken in a trial of Ad26.COV2.S vaccine versus placebo. This clonotype was sampled from a person between 18 and 65 years old who received the Ad26.COV2.S COVID-19 vaccine or a placebo. CDR3 residues: CSVVAQQNTEAFF. The CDR3 nucleotides read TGCAGCGTTGTGGCACAGCAGAACACTGAAGCTTTCTTT.